This TCR beta chain was sequenced during a study of identical twins. TCRdb fed the 5' RACE reads into MiXCR, producing one record per CDR3 protein. The profile covers 690,000 or so distinct CDR3 sequences, with around 8.6% appearing a single time and more than 0.75% taken by the ten largest. Germline loops: CDR1 DFQATT, CDR2 SNEGSKA (reference sequence). The CDR3 is 16 amino acids. With 2 bases clipped from V and 3 bases from J, the junction kept 12 bases outside the gene matches. Another study also made use of these data, one on yellow fever vaccine responses in identical twins.

Specimen: PBMCs. This chain uses TRBV20-1 with TRBJ2-7; TRBD2 aligns across 8 bases. This TCR derives from a woman younger than 30 in good health. The CDR3 protein is CSARTPRGGRYYEQYF. CDR3 bases: TGCAGTGCTAGAACCCCTCGGGGGGGGAGATACTACGAGCAGTACTTC.